Listed below are T cell receptor beta chains from one sample, sequenced in a study of T-cell memory formation after mild COVID-19. TCRdb recomputed calls from the 5' RACE reads with MiXCR, one row per CDR3 protein. The sample has under 700,000 distinct CDR3 sequences, 20% seen once; the top ten hold about 12%. Specimen: PBMCs or a T cell subset sorted from them (not recorded which). Receptor source: an adult woman who had mild COVID-19 (a few samples of this study predate the infection). Cell type and time point are not known. Both conserved end residues are part of each CDR3. Each record gives: D gene, clone size, J gene, V gene, CDR3 protein, CDR3 DNA. A D gene is named only where the DNA matches it firmly. Clone size, where shown, is once, few, many, or a class for clones that have expanded.

.	few	TRBJ1-2	TRBV29-1	CSVGNLQSRPAYGYTF	TGCAGCGTTGGGAATTTACAGTCCCGACCGGCATATGGCTACACCTTC
TRBD2	few	TRBJ2-5	TRBV29-1	CSVIRTSGRGQETQYF	TGCAGCGTCATAAGGACTAGCGGGAGGGGGCAGGAGACCCAGTACTTC
TRBD1	.	TRBJ1-1	TRBV11-2	CASSLALAGGAAFF	TGTGCCAGCAGCTTAGCGCTGGCAGGGGGCGCAGCTTTCTTT
TRBD2	few	TRBJ2-3	TRBV5-4	CARTAGQVADTQYF	TGTGCCAGGACAGCGGGGCAGGTCGCAGATACGCAGTATTTT
.	.	TRBJ1-1	TRBV7-2	CASSPFMNTEAFF	TGTGCCAGCAGCCCTTTTATGAACACTGAAGCTTTCTTT
TRBD2	few	TRBJ2-1	TRBV6-5	CASSISGRVYNEQFF	TGTGCCAGCAGCATTAGCGGGAGGGTCTACAATGAGCAGTTCTTC
TRBD1	few	TRBJ2-7	TRBV5-1	CASTTGATGGNYEQYF	TGCGCCAGCACCACAGGGGCTACAGGGGGGAACTACGAGCAGTACTTC
TRBD2	.	TRBJ2-1	TRBV29-1	CSVGTSGSSYNEQFF	TGCAGCGTTGGGACTAGCGGTTCCTCCTACAATGAGCAGTTCTTC
.	few	TRBJ2-7	TRBV7-9	CASSLEGPEQYF	TGTGCCAGCAGCTTAGAAGGCCCTGAGCAGTACTTC
.	.	TRBJ2-1	TRBV7-9	CASSLERGFGYNEQFF	TGTGCCAGCAGCCTAGAACGGGGTTTTGGCTACAATGAGCAGTTCTTC
TRBD1	few	TRBJ2-7	TRBV6-2/TRBV6-3	CASSYLASTGSIEQYF	TGTGCCAGCAGTTATCTGGCCTCGACAGGGTCGATCGAGCAGTACTTC
.	few	TRBJ2-7	TRBV3-1	CASSQASGASYEQYF	TGTGCCAGCAGCCAAGCCTCAGGGGCCTCCTACGAGCAGTACTTC
.	.	TRBJ1-3	TRBV12-2	CASRLAQDSGNTIYF	TGTGCAAGTCGCTTAGCGCAAGACAGTGGAAACACCATATATTTT
TRBD1	few	TRBJ2-3	TRBV7-9	CASSQGTASTDTQYF	TGTGCCAGCAGCCAAGGGACAGCCAGCACAGATACGCAGTATTTT
.	few	TRBJ2-2	TRBV11-3	CASRTRVATGELFF	TGTGCCAGCAGGACAAGGGTAGCCACCGGGGAGCTGTTTTTT
.	.	TRBJ2-7	TRBV27	CASRSRVGWYEQYF	TGTGCCAGCAGGTCGAGGGTGGGGTGGTACGAGCAGTACTTC
.	.	TRBJ1-5	TRBV2	CASSDGMGYLSNQPQHF	TGTGCCAGCAGTGACGGAATGGGCTACCTTAGCAATCAGCCCCAGCATTTT
.	few	TRBJ2-7	TRBV10-3	CAISQGPALDEQYF	TGTGCCATCAGCCAGGGACCTGCCCTGGACGAGCAGTACTTC
.	few	TRBJ2-3	TRBV20-1	CSAGDFLKPTDTQYF	TGCAGTGCTGGGGACTTTCTAAAACCCACAGATACGCAGTATTTT
TRBD2	few	TRBJ2-7	TRBV4-2	CASSQDGTSGSYEQYF	TGTGCCAGCAGCCAAGACGGGACTAGCGGGAGCTACGAGCAGTACTTC
.	.	TRBJ2-7	TRBV9	CASSVRTDYEQYF	TGTGCCAGCAGCGTAAGAACAGACTACGAGCAGTACTTC
TRBD1	.	TRBJ2-1	TRBV27	CASRITSGQVLYEQFF	TGTGCCAGCAGAATTACCTCAGGACAGGTTCTATATGAGCAGTTCTTC
.	many	TRBJ2-1	TRBV9	CASSVSGIAYNEQFF	TGTGCCAGCAGCGTCAGCGGTATCGCCTACAATGAGCAGTTCTTC
TRBD2	.	TRBJ2-1	TRBV7-8	CASSLKLAGGSSYNEQFF	TGTGCCAGCAGCTTAAAACTAGCGGGGGGGAGCTCCTACAATGAGCAGTTCTTC
TRBD2	few	TRBJ2-7	TRBV20-1	CSARDTSGPSGSYEQYF	TGCAGTGCTAGAGATACGAGTGGGCCTAGCGGTTCCTACGAGCAGTACTTC
.	.	TRBJ2-7	TRBV25-1	CASSEYATGAYEQYF	TGTGCCAGCAGTGAATATGCGACAGGCGCCTACGAGCAGTACTTC
.	.	TRBJ1-1	TRBV19	CASSISAPGEAFF	TGTGCCAGTAGTATATCAGCCCCAGGGGAAGCTTTCTTT
TRBD1	many	TRBJ1-2	TRBV20-1	CSAGTGGAYGYTF	TGCAGTGCCGGGACAGGGGGCGCCTATGGCTACACCTTC
.	few	TRBJ2-3	TRBV4-2	CASSQDFASDTQYF	TGTGCCAGCAGCCAAGACTTTGCCTCAGATACGCAGTATTTT
.	.	TRBJ1-6	TRBV12-3/TRBV12-4	CASSLDSGVSSPLHF	TGTGCCAGCAGTTTAGATTCTGGGGTGTCTTCACCCCTCCACTTT
TRBD1	.	TRBJ2-7	TRBV7-9	CASSLRGQGSYEQYF	TGTGCCAGCAGCTTAAGGGGACAGGGGTCCTACGAGCAGTACTTC
.	few	TRBJ2-2	TRBV20-1	CSAPTVGELFF	TGCAGTGCTCCCACAGTCGGGGAGCTGTTTTTT
.	many	TRBJ2-2	TRBV7-7	CASSFVHAGELFF	TGTGCTAGCAGCTTCGTGCACGCCGGGGAGCTGTTTTTT
.	few	TRBJ2-4	TRBV12-3/TRBV12-4	CASSPARPSNIQYF	TGTGCCAGCAGTCCCGCTCGTCCCTCAAACATTCAGTACTTC
.	.	TRBJ1-2	TRBV6-1	CASIPLAGDNYGYTF	TGTGCCAGCATCCCACTCGCCGGGGATAACTATGGCTACACCTTC
.	few	TRBJ2-7	TRBV18	CASSPFVHSAQSDEQYF	TGTGCCAGCTCACCATTTGTTCACTCGGCGCAGTCCGACGAGCAGTACTTC
TRBD1	.	TRBJ1-2	TRBV30	CAWSGTGGGDGYTF	TGTGCCTGGAGTGGTACAGGGGGCGGTGATGGCTACACCTTC
.	few	TRBJ1-2	TRBV5-1	CASSLDSDRNYGYTF	TGCGCCAGCAGCTTGGATTCAGACCGAAACTATGGCTACACCTTC
.	.	TRBJ2-1	TRBV14	CASSLMRGRGYNEQFF	TGTGCCAGCAGCCTCATGAGGGGGAGGGGCTACAATGAGCAGTTCTTC
TRBD2	few	TRBJ2-2	TRBV6-1	CAIETSANTGELFF	TGTGCCATCGAGACTAGCGCGAACACCGGGGAGCTGTTTTTT
TRBD2	.	TRBJ2-3	TRBV5-4	CASSPGTSGSDTQYF	TGTGCCAGCAGCCCCGGGACTAGCGGGTCAGATACGCAGTATTTT
.	.	TRBJ2-1	TRBV19	CASRPEVAPNEQFF	TGTGCCAGTAGGCCCGAGGTCGCCCCCAATGAGCAGTTCTTC
.	.	TRBJ2-3	TRBV5-4	CASSYKAPSTDTQYF	TGTGCCAGCAGCTATAAAGCCCCTAGCACAGATACGCAGTATTTT
.	.	TRBJ1-1	TRBV10-3	CAISAGGRDTEAFF	TGTGCCATCTCGGCGGGGGGACGGGACACTGAAGCTTTCTTT
.	many	TRBJ2-3	TRBV7-9	CASSPQGDTQYF	TGTGCCAGCAGCCCTCAAGGGGATACGCAGTATTTT
.	few	TRBJ1-6	TRBV15	CATSRAPNSPLHF	TGTGCCACCAGCAGAGCCCCAAATTCACCCCTCCACTTT
TRBD2	few	TRBJ2-5	TRBV15	CATSRVLAGETQYF	TGTGCCACCAGCAGAGTTCTAGCGGGAGAGACCCAGTACTTC
.	.	TRBJ1-2	TRBV9	CASTWGDSTNYGYTF	TGTGCCAGCACATGGGGGGACTCCACTAACTATGGCTACACCTTC
TRBD1	few	TRBJ2-2	TRBV5-6	CASNLGTGHGELFF	TGTGCCAGTAACCTTGGGACAGGACACGGGGAGCTGTTTTTT
.	.	TRBJ2-2	TRBV7-3	CASSSRDKETGELFF	TGTGCCAGCAGCTCCCGGGACAAAGAAACCGGGGAGCTGTTTTTT
.	few	TRBJ2-3	TRBV6-6	CASKGREGEEGPDTQYF	TGTGCCAGCAAGGGAAGGGAAGGGGAGGAGGGACCGGATACGCAGTATTTT
TRBD2	once	TRBJ2-7	TRBV7-6	CASSLRAPGRTDEQYF	TGTGCCAGCAGCCTACGGGCTCCCGGGAGGACGGACGAGCAGTACTTC
.	.	TRBJ1-2	TRBV24-1	CATSDRGYGYTF	TGTGCCACCAGTGACCGGGGGTATGGCTACACCTTC
.	.	TRBJ2-1	TRBV20-1	CSALGLQGDNEQFF	TGCAGTGCTCTTGGACTTCAGGGAGACAATGAGCAGTTCTTC